Listed below are T cell receptor beta chains from one sample, sequenced in a study of blood T cell repertoires in COVID-19. The table came from immunoSEQ multiplex PCR; TCRdb's copy has only in-frame clones and leaves some out. The sample lists approximately 300,000 clones, roughly 90% occurring once. Sequencing was performed on peripheral blood. These receptors all stem from a man in his late teens or twenties who had recovered from COVID-19. Each CDR3 is given with its conserved first and last residue. Fields, in order: D gene, V gene, clone size, J gene, CDR3 protein, CDR3 DNA. D genes are given only for firm matches. Clone size is not always given. Where it is, it says once, few, many or a class for expanded clones.

TRBD1	TRBV7-9	once	TRBJ1-2	CASSLGGPAGQGHYGYTF	TGTGCCAGCAGCTTAGGGGGCCCCGCGGGACAGGGGCACTATGGCTACACCTTC
TRBD1	TRBV7-7	-	TRBJ2-5	CASSPTGSEETQYF	TGTGCTAGCAGCCCGACAGGGTCGGAAGAGACCCAGTACTTC
-	TRBV4-2	-	TRBJ2-3	CASSQEYRQGSTDTQYF	TGTGCCAGCAGCCAAGAATATAGGCAGGGGAGCACAGATACGCAGTATTTT
TRBD1	TRBV6-2/TRBV6-3	-	TRBJ1-2	CASSSAGTGGNYGYTF	TGTGCCAGCAGCTCCGCCGGGACAGGGGGTAACTATGGCTACACCTTC
-	TRBV5-1	-	TRBJ2-5	CASSLRGGGETQYF	TGCGCCAGCAGCTTGAGGGGAGGAGGGGAGACCCAGTACTTC
TRBD2	TRBV3-1/TRBV3-2	-	TRBJ2-3	CASSPGTSGSHTQYF	TGTGCCAGCAGCCCGGGGACTAGCGGGAGTCATACGCAGTATTTT
-	TRBV18	-	TRBJ2-3	CASSPRLANTDTQYF	TGTGCCAGCTCACCACGCCTAGCGAACACAGATACGCAGTATTTT
-	TRBV5-4	-	TRBJ1-2	CASSLDEVPRSYTF	TGTGCCAGCAGCTTGGATGAGGTCCCCAGAAGCTACACCTTC
TRBD1	TRBV5-1	-	TRBJ2-1	CASSFSSFSSTGDHSQFF	TGCGCCAGCAGCTTCTCGTCCTTTTCCTCAACAGGGGATCACTCGCAGTTCTTC
-	TRBV7-3	-	TRBJ1-1	CASSLGGGTAFF	TGTGCCAGCAGCTTAGGCGGGGGCACTGCTTTCTTT
TRBD2	TRBV5-1	-	TRBJ2-1	CASSIVREPHNEQFF	TGCGCCAGCAGCATTGTGCGGGAGCCCCACAATGAGCAGTTCTTC